This TCR beta chain stems from a study of cytomegalovirus exposure and HLA in healthy donors. The PCR was carried out with 60 Vbeta primers and 13 Jbeta primers. Per the study methods: Roughly 80 million unique TCR beta chains, some 9.9 million shared, were counted in a later analysis. The method was immunoSEQ multiplex PCR; TCRdb's version includes in-frame clones alone and lacks a portion of them. V and J calls and clone size follow that table, whereas D and trimming were derived from the DNA. The data contain fewer than 250,000 clones, 76% of them singletons. V shed 3 bases and J shed 5 bases, with 16 bases lying between them. The CDR3 sequence is 15 residues long. CDR1 is MNHEY, CDR2 SVGAGI, per germline.

The specimen was PBMCs. This TCR came from a man younger than 30 in good health and CMV-seronegative. The genes are TRBV6-5 and TRBJ1-1; D gene uncertain. CDR3 protein: CASSYISSWATEAFF. CDR3 DNA: TGTGCCAGCAGTTATATATCCTCTTGGGCGACTGAAGCTTTCTTT.